The 21 T cell receptor delta chains below all came from one sample that was sequenced in a study of γδ T cells in repeated Plasmodium falciparum infection. TCRdb re-called clones from the multiplex PCR reads via CATT. The data show more than 70,000 delta-chain clones, approximately 0.92% seen once. Gammadelta T cells were flow-sorted from PBMC into Vgamma9/Vdelta2+ and Vdelta2-negative populations for bulk analysis. Source material: gamma-delta T cells from blood. The receptors originated from a pool of human donors (malaria-infected and uninfected, not separated).

About this clone itself: A read error likely explains why the TCRdb protein, taken from a much larger clone, differs from this DNA's translation at residue 11; the protein shown is translated from the DNA. The CDR3 coding sequence is TGTGCTCTTGGGAGACCTTCAGTACTGGGGGGTTACACCGATAAACTCATCTTT. Protein sequence: CALGRPSVLGGYTDKLIF. This rearrangement joins TRDV1 to TRDJ1, with 8 bases lining up with TRDD3. No J segment appears in TCRdb, so it was assigned here by matching the sequence to germline. Germline CDR1 and CDR2: TSWWSYY and QGS. This CDR3 has 18 amino acids. With 5 bases clipped from V and 0 bases from J, the junction kept 14 bases outside the gene matches.

This clone came up a few times. With a far larger clone one base away, a read error is the likely cause. Other DNA sequences within the sample encode an identical CDR3. This chain joins TRDV1 and TRDJ1, with TRDD3 matching 9 bases. As TCRdb names no J gene, one was assigned here on the basis of a DNA match to germline. V was pared by 0 bases and J by 7 bases, with 18 bases of the junction left unmatched. The CDR3 is 19 residues long. Per germline, CDR1 TSWWSYY and CDR2 QGS. CDR3 sequence: CALGELYPRQLGEPSKLIF. Written as DNA, the CDR3 is TGTGCTCTTGGGGAACTTTACCCGCGCCAACTGGGGGAACCATCTAAACTCATCTTT.

Comments on this clone: The protein TCRdb lists belongs to a much larger clone and differs from this DNA's translation at residue 17, which points to a read error; the protein shown is made from the DNA. The J gene has no call, while the V gene is TRDV1; the table's D call, TRDD3, has no DNA check behind it. Germline lookup yields CDR1 TSWWSYY and CDR2 QGS. The CDR3 spans 19 residues. The CDR3 here is CALGDRSGGHSWDTRQVFF. CDR3 nucleotide sequence: TGTGCTCTTGGGGACCGAAGCGGTGGCCATTCCTGGGACACCCGACAGGTGTTTTTC.

This clone was seen only a few times. A read error is the likely source, as a far larger clone sits one nucleotide away. Other DNA sequences of this sample code for an identical CDR3. The V gene is TRDV1, the J gene TRDJ1, with 13 bases identical to TRDD3. The J gene, not given by TCRdb, was assigned here from a germline match of the nucleotide sequence. The V gene end was trimmed by 0 bases and the J gene end by 2 bases; junction bases not matched to a gene: 27. This CDR3 contains 25 residues. CDR1 TSWWSYY and CDR2 QGS come from the germline V gene. This CDR3 reads CALGELVGMYRHAPVLGDTTDKLIF. The CDR3 DNA sequence: TGTGCTCTTGGGGAACTAGTAGGGATGTACCGACACGCCCCAGTACTGGGGGATACGACCGATAAACTCATCTTT.

This clone came up many times. It differs at one base from a far larger clone, so likely a read error. The chain is built from TRDV2 and TRDJ1; 8 nucleotides line up with TRDD3. This CDR3 contains 20 residues. Per the germline V gene, CDR1 is GEAIGNYY and CDR2 is EKD. The ends lost 5 bases at V and 0 bases at J; junction bases unmatched: 22. The CDR3 protein is CACGTVGWGIRQIHTDKLIF. CDR3 DNA: TGTGCCTGTGGCACGGTGGGATGGGGGATTCGCCAAATACACACCGATAAACTCATCTTT.

This clone was observed a few times. It differs at one base from a far larger clone, so likely a read error. The chain combines TRDV1 with TRDJ2, with 10 bases matching TRDD3. No J gene was available from TCRdb, and it was assigned here by a germline match of the DNA. V trimming: 9 bases; J trimming: 3 bases; junction bases outside the gene matches: 22. CDR1 TSWWSYY and CDR2 QGS come from the germline V gene. The length of the CDR3 is 20 residues. CDR3 protein: CALAGLPRTGGSCLTAQLFF. CDR3 DNA: TGTGCTCTGGCGGGCCTCCCAAGAACTGGGGGATCCTGCCTGACAGCACAACTCTTCTTT.

This clone is medium-sized. The V and J genes are TRDV2 and TRDJ1, with TRDD3 identical over 7 bases. The J segment lost 1 base and the V segment lost 3 bases, leaving 7 bases of the junction unmatched. Per the germline V gene, CDR1 is GEAIGNYY and CDR2 is EKD. The CDR3 length is 15 residues. The CDR3 bases are TGTGCCTGTGACCCGGGGGATCCCCGCACCGATAAACTCATCTTT. Translated: CACDPGDPRTDKLIF.

This clone was picked up a small number of times. The protein recorded in TCRdb matches a much larger clone and deviates from this DNA's translation at residue 16, suggesting a read error; the protein here is obtained by translating the DNA. This chain uses TRAV38-2/DV8 with TRDJ1; 13 bases line up with TRDD3. Germline V gene lookup returns CDR1 TSESDYY and CDR2 QEAYKQQN. The CDR3 contains 22 residues. With V trimmed by 9 bases and J by 3 bases, 29 bases remained unmatched. The CDR3 DNA sequence: TGTGCTTCCTTCCTAGAAACCCATTACTGGGGGATACGCGTAGGGAGTCCCGATAAACTCATCTTT. Translated: CASFLETHYWGIRVGSPDKLIF.

This clone showed up just a few times. The protein held in TCRdb is that of a much larger clone and does not match this DNA's translation at residue 9, likely because of a read error; the protein shown is translated from the DNA. This chain connects TRDV2 to TRDJ1; D gene unclear. Here the J gene was assigned by germline matching of the DNA, as TCRdb has none. With 3 bases removed from V and 0 bases from J, the gap between germline ends came to 34 bases. Germline V CDR1 and CDR2: GEAIGNYY, EKD. This CDR3 contains 22 residues. The CDR3 reads CACDPILAEDPSRVFDTDKLIF. The CDR3 DNA is TGTGCCTGTGACCCCATTTTGGCTGAGGACCCTAGTAGGGTCTTCGACACCGATAAACTCATCTTT.

A note on this clone: This sequence is one base from a far larger clone and is likely a read error. Different DNA sequences within this sample yield the same CDR3. The genes are TRDV1 and TRDJ1, with D uncertain. V was pared by 4 bases and J by 0 bases, with 9 bases between. From germline, CDR1 is TSWWSYY and CDR2 QGS. The CDR3 consists of 14 residues. CDR3: CALGAPKNTDKLIF. The CDR3 DNA reads as TGTGCTCTTGGGGCACCCAAGAACACCGATAAACTCATCTTT.

This clone occurred many times. TCRdb's protein for this DNA is that of a much larger clone and differs from the translation at residue 15, likely a read error; the protein shown is the DNA translation. CDR3 sequence: CACDNRNTFLLSSRWGIEWTDKLIF. The CDR3 nucleotides are TGTGCCTGTGACAACAGGAACACCTTCCTACTATCGTCCCGGTGGGGGATAGAGTGGACCGATAAACTCATCTTT. The chain has TRDV2 and TRDJ1, with D perhaps TRDD2 or TRDD3 (9 bases each). CDR1 and CDR2 (germline): GEAIGNYY, EKD. Trimming took 2 bases from V and 2 from J, leaving 44 bases between them. The CDR3 has 25 amino acids.

As regards this clone: The amino acid sequence in TCRdb belongs to a much larger clone and departs from this DNA's translation at residue 9, likely a sequencing read error; the sequence shown is translated from the DNA. V usage is TRDV2 and J usage is TRDJ1; D is unclear. The J gene was missing in TCRdb and was found by matching the end of the DNA to germline. Germline lookup yields CDR1 GEAIGNYY and CDR2 EKD. This CDR3 has 16 residues. The V and J ends lost 0 bases and 2 bases respectively, with 15 bases between them. CDR3 DNA: TGTGCCTGTGACACCGTAGTCCGAGTGGATACCGATAAACTCATCTTT. Its protein is CACDTVVRVDTDKLIF.

This clone came up a few times. This likely stems from a read error, as it lies one base from a far larger clone. The same CDR3 can be traced to other DNA sequences in this sample. The CDR3 nucleotides read TGTGCTCTTGGGGAACCTACTATTCTGGGGGATCTACCTTCCGATAAACTCATCTTT. Translated: CALGEPTILGDLPSDKLIF. The chain has TRDV1 and TRDJ1, with TRDD3 matching 9 bases. Assignment of the J gene here rests on matching the DNA to germline, because TCRdb gives none. The CDR3 runs 19 residues. Per germline, CDR1 TSWWSYY and CDR2 QGS. The V segment lost 1 base and the J segment 3 bases; nucleotides outside the gene matches: 15.

The sample holds a few counts of this clone. The protein that TCRdb holds for this DNA derives from a much larger clone and differs from the translated DNA at residue 11, which likely indicates a read error; the protein shown here is translated from the DNA. The rearrangement uses TRDV2 and TRDJ3; 7 bases are a match to TRDD3. The J gene comes from matching the DNA to germline here; TCRdb lacks it. The CDR3 sequence is 21 residues long. V shed 2 bases, J shed 2 bases, and the junction held 17 bases outside the gene matches. Germline V CDR1 and CDR2: GEAIGNYY, EKD. The CDR3 protein is CACDKRSWGFIKTWDTRQMFF. DNA for the CDR3: TGTGCCTGTGACAAGAGGAGCTGGGGGTTCATTAAGACCTGGGACACCCGACAGATGTTTTTC.

As to this clone: The TCRdb record carries a much larger clone's protein, which differs from this DNA's translation at residue 12; a read error is the likely cause, and the protein listed here is the DNA translation. CDR3 in DNA: TGTGCCTGTGACACCGCGTCCCTACTGGGGGATGCCACCTGGGACACCCGACAGATGTTTTTC. This gives the protein CACDTASLLGDATWDTRQMFF. V and J are TRDV2 and TRDJ3, with 10 bases identical to TRDD3. TCRdb carries no J gene annotation; the J gene was assigned here by matching the DNA with germline. CDR3 length: 21 amino acids. Looked up from germline, CDR1 is GEAIGNYY and CDR2 is EKD. V trimming: 0 bases; J trimming: 2 bases; junction bases outside the gene matches: 12.

As concerns this clone: Since a far larger clone is one base different, this is likely a read error. Different DNA sequences within this sample yield the same CDR3. This chain connects TRDV2 to TRDJ1, with 7 positions matching TRDD3. TCRdb records no J gene; here it was assigned by comparing the DNA to germline. Germline V CDR1 and CDR2: GEAIGNYY, EKD. The CDR3 covers 15 residues. CDR3 region: CACDTVGEYTDKLIF. The CDR3 DNA follows: TGTGCTTGTGACACTGTGGGGGAATACACCGATAAACTCATCTTT.

About this clone itself: This likely stems from a read error, as it lies one base from a far larger clone. Other DNA sequences in the same sample also yield this CDR3. The rearrangement joins TRDV1 to TRDJ2, with 12 bases lining up with TRDD3. TCRdb lists no J gene, so it was determined here by aligning the DNA to germline. The germline CDR1 and CDR2 sequences are TSWWSYY and QGS. Germline trimming cut 1 base from V and 8 bases from J; bases unmatched to any gene: 11. The CDR3 spans 18 residues. The CDR3 DNA reads TGTGCTCTTGGGGAACCCACCCGACTGGGGGATACATTGGCACAACTCTTCTTT. Translated, it gives CALGEPTRLGDTLAQLFF.

This clone was detected a few times. The protein held in TCRdb is that of a much larger clone and does not match this DNA's translation at residue 5, likely because of a read error; the protein shown is translated from the DNA. This CDR3 reads CACDIVYVGDRRGLATHKLIF. CDR3 DNA: TGTGCCTGTGACATCGTGTACGTAGGGGATCGCCGAGGGTTAGCGACTCATAAACTCATCTTT. The chain has TRDV2 and TRDJ1; D perhaps matches TRDD3 (6 bases). No J gene was available from TCRdb, and it was assigned here by a germline match of the DNA. Germline lookup yields CDR1 GEAIGNYY and CDR2 EKD. This CDR3 is 21 amino acids long. V was shortened by 2 bases and J by 6 bases, with 36 bases between the two germline ends.

Comments on this clone: The protein given by TCRdb reflects a much larger clone and differs at residue 4 from this DNA's translation, likely from a read error; the protein shown is the DNA's translation. The chain links TRDV1 to TRDJ1, with D unresolved. Looked up from germline, CDR1 is TSWWSYY and CDR2 is QGS. The CDR3 has 16 residues. CDR3 in DNA: TGTGCTCTTGTGGAACTGATGGGTCGCGCAGCCCTAAAACTCATCTTT. Its protein is CALVELMGRAALKLIF.

The sample holds a few counts of this clone. The translation of this DNA and the TCRdb protein of a much larger clone differ at residue 13, probably owing to a read error; the protein shown here is translated from the DNA. This chain connects TRDV1 to TRDJ1; the match to TRDD3 covers 10 bases. TCRdb offers no J gene call, so here the DNA was matched to germline to obtain one. CDR3 size: 22 residues. Per germline, CDR1 TSWWSYY and CDR2 QGS. The trim removed 5 bases at V and 2 bases at J, leaving 26 bases unmatched. The CDR3 DNA reads TGTGCTCTTGGGCTTTTCCGCATATCTTACTGGGGGATGCGCGTGGGTACCGATAAACTCATCTTT. This translates into CALGLFRISYWGMRVGTDKLIF.

Notes on this clone: A far larger clone is one nucleotide away, so this likely arose from a read error. The chain links TRDV1 to TRDJ3; 7 bases map to TRDD3. TCRdb records no J gene; here it was assigned by comparing the DNA to germline. CDR1 and CDR2 (germline): TSWWSYY, QGS. Losses at the gene ends were 0 bases for V and 0 bases for J; bases not matched to a gene: 32. The CDR3 extends over 28 amino acids. Here the CDR3 DNA reads TGTGCTCTTGGGGAACTAGTGGGACCTCTACAATCGTACTGGGGTAGGCCGAAGAGCTCCTGGGACACCCGACAGATGTTTTTC. Translated, it gives CALGELVGPLQSYWGRPKSSWDTRQMFF.